Shown below are 15 T cell receptor beta chains from a single sample sequenced in a study of shared clonotypes between healthy human individuals. The method was immunoSEQ multiplex PCR; TCRdb's version includes in-frame clones alone and lacks a portion of them. Of 2 million to 2.5 million clones detected, 93% appear once; the ten largest clones hold 0.35% to 0.45%. Source material: naive CD4+ T cells from PBMCs. The subset is: CD45RA+ positively selected. Source of these receptors: a man between 18 and 29 years old in good health. Some clones in this sample may be carry-over from other donors' samples.

This chain links TRBV30 with TRBJ1-6; 9 bases match TRBD1. The CDR3 has 14 residues. Germline V gives CDR1 GTSNPN, CDR2 SVGIG (reference sequence). J gave up 9 bases and V 2 bases, and 5 bases lay outside the gene matches. The CDR3 sequence is CAWSYGQGSSPLHF. The CDR3 nucleotides read TGTGCCTGGAGTTATGGACAGGGGAGTTCACCCCTCCACTTT.

The genes are TRBV9 and TRBJ2-1; D is possibly TRBD1 or TRBD2 (5 bases each). V shed 0 bases and J shed 6 bases, with 22 bases lying between them. This CDR3 spans 18 amino acids. Germline CDR1 reads SGDLS; CDR2 reads YYNGEE. CDR3: CASSVAPVGRASFNEQFF. In nucleotides, the CDR3 is TGTGCCAGCAGCGTAGCTCCGGTGGGGCGGGCCTCTTTCAATGAGCAGTTCTTC.

J is TRBJ2-2 and V is TRBV28, with a possible D match to TRBD2 (5 bases). V lost 3 bases, J lost 8 bases, and 10 bases lay in between. Per the germline V gene, CDR1 is MDHEN and CDR2 is SYDVKM. There are 13 residues in the CDR3. The CDR3 DNA sequence: TGTGCCAGCAGTTTCCGAGCGGAGGGGGAGCTGTTTTTT. Its translation is CASSFRAEGELFF.

The chain is built from TRBV28 and TRBJ2-7; D is unclear. The CDR3 has 14 amino acids. Germline V gene lookup returns CDR1 MDHEN and CDR2 SYDVKM. Trimming stripped 5 bases from V and 6 bases from J, with 17 bases between. The CDR3 region has the DNA TGTGCCAGCAGTCTCGGACCTACCCCCGGCGAGCAGTACTTC. As protein: CASSLGPTPGEQYF.

The V and J genes are TRBV4-2 and TRBJ1-1; 10 nucleotides line up with TRBD1. V shed 4 bases and J 5 bases; nucleotides not matched to a gene: 10. The CDR3 extends over 16 amino acids. CDR1 is LGHNA and CDR2 is YNFKEQ in the germline V gene. This CDR3 reads CASSRDVGQGNTEAFF. The CDR3 DNA is TGTGCCAGCAGCCGAGACGTGGGACAGGGGAATACTGAAGCTTTCTTT.

In nucleotides, the CDR3 is TGTGCCAGTAGTGAGTGGGGACAGTCCTACAATGAGCAGTTCTTC. Amino acids: CASSEWGQSYNEQFF. This chain connects TRBV19 to TRBJ2-1; 7 bases map to TRBD1. The CDR3 sequence is 15 residues long. Germline lookup yields CDR1 LNHDA and CDR2 SQIVND (reference sequence). The junction had 5 bases not matched to a gene; V was cut back by 5 bases and J by 1 base.

In regard to this clone: Other DNA sequences of this sample code for an identical CDR3. The CDR3 DNA sequence: TGTGCCAGCAGCTTACGTCAGGGGACTGAAGCTTTCTTT. As protein: CASSLRQGTEAFF. The chain employs TRBV7-2 and TRBJ1-1; D might be TRBD1 (6 bases). V shed 2 bases and J shed 5 bases, with 9 bases lying between them. This CDR3 has 13 amino acids. Germline V lookup: CDR1 SGHTA, CDR2 FQGNSA. Full variable domain (missing parts from reference TRBV7-2 and TRBJ1-1): GAGVSQSPSNKVTEKGKDVELRCDPISGHTALYWYRQSLGQGLEFLIYFQGNSAPDKSGLPSDRFSAERTGGSVSTLTIQRTQQEDSAVYLCASSLRQGTEAFFGQGTRLTVV.

A note on this clone: Germline is not matched at one junction end, which may reflect a read error. The chain carries TRBV6-5 and TRBJ1-2; 7 nucleotides agree with TRBD1. The CDR3 totals 16 residues. The germline V gene encodes CDR1 MNHEY and CDR2 SVGAGI. The CDR3 loop is CASSYSPWDSNCGYTF. DNA for the CDR3: TGTGCCAGCAGTTACTCGCCGTGGGACAGCAACTGTGGCTACACCTTC.

The rearrangement uses TRBV6-5 and TRBJ2-1; D gene uncertain. Looked up from germline, CDR1 is MNHEY and CDR2 is SVGAGI. V was clipped by 6 bases and J by 13 bases, with 13 bases between them. The CDR3 covers 11 residues. The CDR3 coding sequence is TGTGCCAGCAGCCACGGAGTTATCCAGTTCTTC. Protein sequence: CASSHGVIQFF.

V and J are TRBV29-1 and TRBJ2-3; a weak D match, TRBD1 (5 bases). The V end was cut by 4 bases, the J end by 8 bases, with 10 bases between. The CDR3 extends over 11 amino acids. The germline gives CDR1 SQVTM, CDR2 ANQGSEA. CDR3 sequence (DNA): TGCAGCGTTGTTGACAGACCTACGCAGTATTTT. It is translated as CSVVDRPTQYF.

This clone was observed once. The chain employs TRBV7-2 and TRBJ2-2; TRBD2 agrees at 10 bases. Losses at the gene ends were 7 bases for V and 4 bases for J; bases not matched to a gene: 9. Per the germline V gene, CDR1 is SGHTA and CDR2 is FQGNSA. There are 16 residues in the CDR3. The CDR3 spells CASILRPSGGTGELFF. The CDR3 DNA sequence: TGTGCCAGCATTCTCCGACCTAGCGGGGGCACCGGGGAGCTGTTTTTT.

The chain is built from TRBV10-3 and TRBJ2-3; 9 nucleotides agree with TRBD1. There are 14 residues in the CDR3. Germline trimming cut 6 bases from V and 5 bases from J; bases unmatched to any gene: 6. Germline CDR1 and CDR2: ENHRY and SYGVKD. CDR3 protein: CAISRGQGQDTQYF. CDR3 DNA: TGTGCCATCAGCCGAGGACAGGGGCAAGATACGCAGTATTTT.

CDR3 region: CASSLGSQGDYTF. The CDR3 DNA is TGTGCCAGCAGTTTGGGCTCCCAGGGAGACTACACCTTC. The chain is built from TRBV28 and TRBJ1-2; a weak D match, TRBD1 (5 bases). V lost 3 bases and J lost 10, with 15 bases in between. The CDR3 has 13 amino acids. Germline CDR1 MDHEN, CDR2 SYDVKM.

This rearrangement joins TRBV27 to TRBJ2-6, with D uncertain. The CDR3 covers 17 residues. The V gene's germline CDR1 is MNHEY and CDR2 SMNVEV (reference sequence). V gave up 6 bases and J gave up 0 bases, with 15 bases separating them. The CDR3 region has the DNA TGTGCCAGCAGGCCTGAAAAAGGATACTCTGGGGCCAACGTCCTGACTTTC. Translation gives CASRPEKGYSGANVLTF.

The chain uses TRBV7-2 and TRBJ1-2; D unclear. V was trimmed by 1 base and J by 4 bases, leaving 10 bases between them. The CDR3 is 14 amino acids. Germline V gives CDR1 SGHTA, CDR2 FQGNSA. CDR3 coding DNA: TGTGCCAGCAGCTTAGGTCCAGAATTCTATGGCTACACCTTC. It encodes CASSLGPEFYGYTF.